This TCR beta chain was found in a study of chemoradiotherapy in HPV16-positive cancers. Profiled with immunoSEQ multiplex PCR; TCRdb holds only in-frame clones, not every one. The table shows about 3,400 clones, with around 90% occurring only once. Trimming took off 4 bases at V and 3 bases at J, with 15 bases between the two ends. CDR1 and CDR2 from the germline V gene are MNHNS and SASEGT. CDR3 length: 15 residues. The receptor was isolated from a human donor with HPV-associated anogenital cancer. The sequences come from blood, collected from a patient who underwent chemoradiotherapy. The chain employs TRBV6-1 and TRBJ1-1, with D hard to call. The CDR3 region has the DNA TGTGCCAGCAGTGTCCGGGCCAAAACAGACACTGAAGCTTTCTTT. Protein: CASSVRAKTDTEAFF.